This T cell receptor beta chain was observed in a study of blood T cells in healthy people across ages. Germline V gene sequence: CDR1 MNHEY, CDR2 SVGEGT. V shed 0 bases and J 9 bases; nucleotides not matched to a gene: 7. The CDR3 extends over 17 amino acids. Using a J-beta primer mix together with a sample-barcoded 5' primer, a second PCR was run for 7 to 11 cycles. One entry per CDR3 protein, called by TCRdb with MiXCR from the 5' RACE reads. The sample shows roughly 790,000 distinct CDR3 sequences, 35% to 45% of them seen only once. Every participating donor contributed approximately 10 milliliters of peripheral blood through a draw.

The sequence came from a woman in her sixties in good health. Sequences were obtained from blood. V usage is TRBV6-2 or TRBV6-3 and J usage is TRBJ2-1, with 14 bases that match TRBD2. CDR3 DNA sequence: TGTGCCAGCAGTTACTCCGGACTAGCGGGAGGCCGCGGTGAGCAGTTCTTC. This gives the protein CASSYSGLAGGRGEQFF.